This T cell receptor (beta chain) is drawn from a study of blood T cells in healthy people across ages. The study drew donors from healthy Caucasian individuals in Russia aged roughly 6 to 90. This clonotype was seen a few times. What it binds is unknown. A second PCR, run for about 7 to 11 cycles, used a sample-barcoded 5' primer plus a J-beta primer mix. Through a template-switch adaptor with 12 random nucleotides, each cDNA molecule received a tag. MiXCR, applied by TCRdb to the 5' RACE reads, yields one record per CDR3 protein. The data contain some 690,000 distinct CDR3 sequences, 22% of them singletons. The CDR3 totals 18 residues. V dropped 0 bases and J dropped 5 bases, with 21 bases sitting between them. CDR1 and CDR2 (germline): SGHRS, YFSETQ. Notes on the study in general: Those diversity estimates obtained from one million T cells were thought to be underestimates. As age increased, TCR beta diversity per million T cells fell in a roughly linear fashion.

The V call is TRBV5-1, the J call TRBJ2-4; weak D call: TRBD2 (6 bases). The sample was blood. The sequence was obtained from a man between 70 and 80 years old in good health. CDR3 sequence: CASSLDRGAAPEENIQYF. The DNA for the CDR3 is TGCGCCAGCAGCTTGGATCGCGGGGCAGCCCCGGAAGAAAACATTCAGTACTTC.